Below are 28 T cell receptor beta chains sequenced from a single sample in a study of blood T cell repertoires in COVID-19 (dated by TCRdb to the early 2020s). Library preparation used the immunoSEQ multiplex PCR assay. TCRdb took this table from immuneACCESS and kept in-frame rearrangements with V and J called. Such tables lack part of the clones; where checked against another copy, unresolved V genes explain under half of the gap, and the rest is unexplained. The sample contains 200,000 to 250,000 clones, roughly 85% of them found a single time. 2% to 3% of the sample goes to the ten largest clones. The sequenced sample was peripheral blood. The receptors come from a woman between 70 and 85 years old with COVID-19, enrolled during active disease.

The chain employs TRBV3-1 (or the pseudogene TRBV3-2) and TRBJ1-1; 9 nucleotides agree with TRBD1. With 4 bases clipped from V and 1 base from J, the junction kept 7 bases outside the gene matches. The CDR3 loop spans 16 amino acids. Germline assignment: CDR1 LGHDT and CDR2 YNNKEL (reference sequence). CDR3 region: CASSRREDRGNTEAFF. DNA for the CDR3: TGTGCCAGCAGCCGACGGGAGGACAGGGGGAACACTGAAGCTTTCTTT.

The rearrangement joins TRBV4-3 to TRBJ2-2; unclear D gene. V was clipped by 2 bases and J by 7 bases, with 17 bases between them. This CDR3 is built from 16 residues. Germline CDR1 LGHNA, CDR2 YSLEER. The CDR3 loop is CASSQMLTPPGGELFF. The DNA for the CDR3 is TGCGCCAGCAGCCAAATGCTAACCCCCCCGGGCGGGGAGCTGTTTTTT.

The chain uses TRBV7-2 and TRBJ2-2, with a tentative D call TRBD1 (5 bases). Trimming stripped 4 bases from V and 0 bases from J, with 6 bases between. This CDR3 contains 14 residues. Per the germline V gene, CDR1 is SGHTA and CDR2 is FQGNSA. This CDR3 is CASSWTPNTGELFF. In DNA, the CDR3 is TGTGCCAGCAGCTGGACACCGAACACCGGGGAGCTGTTTTTT.

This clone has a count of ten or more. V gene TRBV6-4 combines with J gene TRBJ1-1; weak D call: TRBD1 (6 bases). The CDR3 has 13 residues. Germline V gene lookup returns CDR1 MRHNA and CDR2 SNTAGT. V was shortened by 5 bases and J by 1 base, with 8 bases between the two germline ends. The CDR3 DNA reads TGTGCCAGCAGTCGACAGGAGAACACTGAAGCTTTCTTT. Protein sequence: CASSRQENTEAFF.

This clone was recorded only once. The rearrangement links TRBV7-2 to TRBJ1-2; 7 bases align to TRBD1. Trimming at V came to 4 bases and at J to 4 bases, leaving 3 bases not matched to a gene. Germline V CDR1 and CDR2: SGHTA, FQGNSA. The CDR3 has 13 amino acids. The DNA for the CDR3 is TGTGCCAGCAGCTCTAGGGGGCCCTATGGCTACACCTTC. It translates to CASSSRGPYGYTF.

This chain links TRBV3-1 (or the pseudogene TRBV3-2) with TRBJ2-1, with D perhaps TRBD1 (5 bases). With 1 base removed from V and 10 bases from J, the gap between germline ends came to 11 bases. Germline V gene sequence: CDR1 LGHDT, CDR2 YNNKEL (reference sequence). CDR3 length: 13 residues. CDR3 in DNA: TGTGCCAGCAGCCAAGTAGGGGTAGGGGAGCAGTTCTTC. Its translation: CASSQVGVGEQFF.

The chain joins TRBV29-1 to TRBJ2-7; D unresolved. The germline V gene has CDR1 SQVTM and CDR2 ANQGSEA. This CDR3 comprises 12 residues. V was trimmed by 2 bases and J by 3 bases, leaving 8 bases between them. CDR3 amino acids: CSVELRNYEQYF. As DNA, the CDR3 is TGCAGCGTTGAACTCAGGAACTACGAGCAGTACTTC.

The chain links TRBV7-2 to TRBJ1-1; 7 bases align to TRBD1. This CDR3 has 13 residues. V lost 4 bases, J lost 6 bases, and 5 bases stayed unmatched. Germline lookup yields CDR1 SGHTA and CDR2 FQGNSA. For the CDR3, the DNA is TGTGCCAGCAGCTGGCAGGGGGGTGCTGAAGCTTTCTTT. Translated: CASSWQGGAEAFF.

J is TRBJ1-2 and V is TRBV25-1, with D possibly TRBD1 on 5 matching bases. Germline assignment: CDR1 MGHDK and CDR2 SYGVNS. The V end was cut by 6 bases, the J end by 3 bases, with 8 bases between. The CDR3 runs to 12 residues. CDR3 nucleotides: TGTGCCAGCAGGGTAGGGGACTATGGCTACACCTTC. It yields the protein CASRVGDYGYTF.

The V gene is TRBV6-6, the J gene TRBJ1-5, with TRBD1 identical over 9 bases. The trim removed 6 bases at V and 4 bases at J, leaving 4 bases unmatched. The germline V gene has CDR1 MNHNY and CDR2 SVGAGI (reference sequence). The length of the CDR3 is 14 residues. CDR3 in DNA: TGTGCCAGCAGAACGGGACAGGGTAATCAGCCCCAGCATTTT. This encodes CASRTGQGNQPQHF.

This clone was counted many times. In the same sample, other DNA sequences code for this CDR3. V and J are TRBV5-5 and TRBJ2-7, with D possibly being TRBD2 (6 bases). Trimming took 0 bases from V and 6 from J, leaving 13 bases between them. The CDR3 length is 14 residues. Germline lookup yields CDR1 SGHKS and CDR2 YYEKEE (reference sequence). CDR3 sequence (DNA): TGTGCCAGCAGCTTGGGGGTTGGGGGGACCGAGCAGTACTTC. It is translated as CASSLGVGGTEQYF.

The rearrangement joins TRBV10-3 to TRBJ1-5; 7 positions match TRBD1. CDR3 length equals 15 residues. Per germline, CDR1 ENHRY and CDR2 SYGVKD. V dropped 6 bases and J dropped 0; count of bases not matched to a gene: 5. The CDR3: CAIRGGQSSNQPQHF. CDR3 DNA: TGTGCCATCAGGGGGGGACAGTCTAGCAATCAGCCCCAGCATTTT.

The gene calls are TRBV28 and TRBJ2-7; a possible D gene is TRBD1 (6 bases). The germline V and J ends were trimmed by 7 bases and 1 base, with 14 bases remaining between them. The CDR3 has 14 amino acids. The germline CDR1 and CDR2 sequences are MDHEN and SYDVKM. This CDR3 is CASTLFRGSYEQYF. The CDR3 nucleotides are TGTGCCAGCACTCTATTCAGGGGTTCCTACGAGCAGTACTTC. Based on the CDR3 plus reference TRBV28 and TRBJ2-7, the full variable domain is DVKVTQSSRYLVKRTGEKVFLECVQDMDHENMFWYRQDPGLGLRLIYFSYDVKMKEKGDIPEGYSVSREKKERFSLILESASTNQTSMYLCASTLFRGSYEQYFGPGTRLTVT.

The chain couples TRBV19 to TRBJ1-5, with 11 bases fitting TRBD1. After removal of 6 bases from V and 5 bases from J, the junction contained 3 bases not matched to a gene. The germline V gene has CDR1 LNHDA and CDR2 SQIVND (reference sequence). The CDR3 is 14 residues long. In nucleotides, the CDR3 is TGTGCCAGTAGCGGGACAGGGGGATATCAGCCCCAGCATTTT. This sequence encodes CASSGTGGYQPQHF.

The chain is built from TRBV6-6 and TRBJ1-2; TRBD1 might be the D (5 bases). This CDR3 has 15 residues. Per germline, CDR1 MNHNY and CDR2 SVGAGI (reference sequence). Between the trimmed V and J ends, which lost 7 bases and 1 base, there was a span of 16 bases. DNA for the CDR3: TGTGCCAGCACTCCCGCAGGGAGGGGTAACTATGGCTACACCTTC. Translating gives CASTPAGRGNYGYTF.

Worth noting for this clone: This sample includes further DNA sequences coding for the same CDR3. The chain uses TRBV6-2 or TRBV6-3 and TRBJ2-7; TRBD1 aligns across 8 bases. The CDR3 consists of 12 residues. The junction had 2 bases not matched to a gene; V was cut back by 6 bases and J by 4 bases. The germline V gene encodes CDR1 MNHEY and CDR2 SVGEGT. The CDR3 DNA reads TGTGCCAGCAGCAGACAGGGGTACGAGCAGTACTTC. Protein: CASSRQGYEQYF.

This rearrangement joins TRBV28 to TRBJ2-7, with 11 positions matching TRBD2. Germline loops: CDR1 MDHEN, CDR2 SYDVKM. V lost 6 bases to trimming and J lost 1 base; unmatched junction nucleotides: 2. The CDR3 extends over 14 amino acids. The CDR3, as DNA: TGTGCCAGCAGCTCTAGCGGGAGGTCCTACGAGCAGTACTTC. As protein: CASSSSGRSYEQYF.

The CDR3 loop reads CASNRGRESTEAFF. CDR3 bases: TGTGCCAGCAATCGAGGGAGGGAGAGCACTGAAGCTTTCTTT. This chain joins TRBV6-5 and TRBJ1-1, with D hard to call. The CDR3 is made up of 14 amino acids. The V gene's germline CDR1 is MNHEY and CDR2 SVGAGI. V gave up 7 bases and J gave up 4 bases, with 16 bases separating them.

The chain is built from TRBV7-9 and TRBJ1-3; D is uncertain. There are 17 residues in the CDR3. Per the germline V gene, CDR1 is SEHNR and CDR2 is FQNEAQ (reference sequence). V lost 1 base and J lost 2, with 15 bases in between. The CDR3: CASSLGLMGSPGNTIYF. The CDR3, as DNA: TGTGCCAGCAGCTTAGGTCTAATGGGGAGTCCTGGAAACACCATATATTTT.

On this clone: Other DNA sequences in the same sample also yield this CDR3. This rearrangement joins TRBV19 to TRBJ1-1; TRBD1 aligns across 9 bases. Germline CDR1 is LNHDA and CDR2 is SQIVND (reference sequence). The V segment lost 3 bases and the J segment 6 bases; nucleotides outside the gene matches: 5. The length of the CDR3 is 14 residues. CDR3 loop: CASSIDRGFAEAFF. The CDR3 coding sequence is TGTGCCAGTAGTATCGACAGGGGGTTCGCTGAAGCTTTCTTT.

The CDR3 DNA reads as TGCAGCGTTGGGGGGGACAGGGACGATTCACCCCTCCACTTT. Translating it yields CSVGGDRDDSPLHF. V usage is TRBV29-1 and J usage is TRBJ1-6, with 9 bases lining up with TRBD1. The germline V gene has CDR1 SQVTM and CDR2 ANQGSEA. The CDR3 is 14 amino acids. After removal of 4 bases from V and 8 bases from J, the junction contained 6 bases not matched to a gene.

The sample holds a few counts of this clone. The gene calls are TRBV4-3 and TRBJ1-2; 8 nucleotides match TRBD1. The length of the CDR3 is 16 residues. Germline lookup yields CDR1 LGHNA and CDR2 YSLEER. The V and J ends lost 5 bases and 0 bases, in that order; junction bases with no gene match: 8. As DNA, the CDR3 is TGCGCCAGCAGCTACGGACAGGGCGCCACTAACTATGGCTACACCTTC. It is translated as CASSYGQGATNYGYTF.

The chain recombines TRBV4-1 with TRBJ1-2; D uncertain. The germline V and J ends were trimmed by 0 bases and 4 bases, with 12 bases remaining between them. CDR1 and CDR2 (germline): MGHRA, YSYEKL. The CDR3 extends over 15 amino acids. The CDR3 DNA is TGCGCCAGCAGCCAAGATGGCTTACAACGCTATGGCTACACCTTC. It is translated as CASSQDGLQRYGYTF.

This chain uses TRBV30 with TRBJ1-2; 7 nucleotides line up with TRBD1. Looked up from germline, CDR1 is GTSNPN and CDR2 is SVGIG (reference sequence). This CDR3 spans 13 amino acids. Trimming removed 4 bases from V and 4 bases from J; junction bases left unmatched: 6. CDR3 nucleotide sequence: TGTGCCTGGAACGGACAGGCTTCCTATGGCTACACCTTC. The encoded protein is CAWNGQASYGYTF.

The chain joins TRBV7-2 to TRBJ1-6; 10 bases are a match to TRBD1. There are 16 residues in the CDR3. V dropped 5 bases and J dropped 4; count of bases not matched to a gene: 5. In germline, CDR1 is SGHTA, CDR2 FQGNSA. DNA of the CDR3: TGTGCCAGCAGCCCCCGGACAGGGGGTTATAATTCACCCCTCCACTTT. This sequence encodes CASSPRTGGYNSPLHF.

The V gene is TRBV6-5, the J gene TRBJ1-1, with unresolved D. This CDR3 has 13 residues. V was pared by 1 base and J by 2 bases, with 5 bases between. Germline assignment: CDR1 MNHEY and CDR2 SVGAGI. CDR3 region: CASSYYINTEAFF. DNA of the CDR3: TGTGCCAGCAGTTACTACATAAACACTGAAGCTTTCTTT.

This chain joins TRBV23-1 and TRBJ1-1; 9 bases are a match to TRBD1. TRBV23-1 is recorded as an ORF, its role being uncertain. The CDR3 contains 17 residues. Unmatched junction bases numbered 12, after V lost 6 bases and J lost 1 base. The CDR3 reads CASRPGRDRVSNTEAFF. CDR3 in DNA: TGCGCCAGCAGACCAGGCCGGGACAGGGTCTCGAACACTGAAGCTTTCTTT.

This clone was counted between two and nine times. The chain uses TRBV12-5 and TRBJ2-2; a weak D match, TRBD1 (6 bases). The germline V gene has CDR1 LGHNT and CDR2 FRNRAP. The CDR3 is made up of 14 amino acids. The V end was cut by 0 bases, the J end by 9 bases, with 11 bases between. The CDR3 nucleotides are TGTGCTAGTGGTTTGGTAGCAGGGGAGAGGGAGCTGTTTTTT. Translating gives CASGLVAGERELFF.